This TCR beta chain was sequenced for a study of shared clonotypes between healthy human individuals (dated by TCRdb to 2019 to 2021). General notes on the study: A few men and two women, aged 18 to 49 years, made up the cohort. Leukapheresis yielded between about 0.94 and 9 billion PBMCs per donor. Libraries were prepared and TCR repertoires were sequenced by different laboratories using diverse techniques, in order to increase sequencing depth and limit assay-specific biases. The study deeply sequenced blood TCR repertoires of several healthy adults to estimate repertoire size and the extent of clonotype sharing between individuals. For each donor, CD4 naive and CD4 memory were each run on three plates, CD8 naive on two plates, and CD8 memory on one plate.

On the study overall, not on this receptor specifically: Because the study included a small number of donors, the genetic and exposure-history diversity represented was limited. Sampling was restricted to blood, and TCR repertoires in tissues likely differ from the TCR repertoires found in blood. Estimated clonotype richness was generally larger for naive than for memory subsets. Pairwise subsampling indicated that sequencing depth was expected to affect the degree of clonotype sharing among donors. Incomplete sequencing was indicated by rarefaction of sorted-subset datasets, despite the large sequencing depth. Across four donors, 5% to 6% of naive CD4, over 3% of naive CD8, about 2% of memory CD4, and under 0.45% of memory CD8 clonotypes were shared. Clonotypes shared by all four sorted-subset donors showed higher generation probabilities than non-shared clonotypes.

CDR1 and CDR2 were assigned from the germline V gene (reference sequence) as PRHDT and FYEKMQ. V loses 5 bases, J loses 4 bases, and the germline ends lie 17 bases apart. From its cysteine to its phenylalanine, the CDR3 spans 16 amino acids. Only CDR3 DNA is held: 48 bases, read in frame from base 1. Healthy HIV-negative adults with no recently reported acute infections or vaccinations were included as donors. Every donor was a Caucasian adult living in Nashville, Tennessee, USA. CD4+ T cells were enriched by magnetic negative selection; naive cells were then positively selected on CD45RA, and the negative fraction formed the memory subset. Blood was obtained by leukapheresis, after which PBMCs were separated by Ficoll-Histopaque density gradient centrifugation and cryopreserved in liquid nitrogen vapor phase. Analytical flow cytometry was used to check the purity and quantity of every magnetically sorted T cell population. From each sorted fraction, genomic DNA was isolated and quantified by UV absorbance on a Nanodrop 2000c.

As for this clone: It lacks a known antigen. No base qualities exist here, and no much larger clone lies one base off it.

TCR CDR3 regions were amplified from genomic DNA by multiplex PCR using the deep immunoSEQ assay. For each cell subset, the extracted genomic DNA was distributed evenly across all wells of several immunoSEQ 96-well plates, and each plate served as one replicate. For sorted subsets, 200 to 250 ng of genomic DNA, equivalent to 25,000 to 35,000 T cell genomes, went into each replicate PCR. Purified libraries were measured with a Qubit 3.0 fluorometer, size-checked on a Bioanalyzer 2100, and measured again with the KAPA Library Quantification kit. Every immunoSEQ 96-well plate was sequenced on a separate single-read 150-cycle Illumina NextSeq 550 flow cell. From the authors' description of their analysis: Because the immunoSEQ output held only junctional sequences and lacked quality scores, the filtering could not match the filtering applied to full-length reads. Sequences were annotated with PyIR, a Python wrapper for IgBLAST v1.9, using IMGT germline references to assign V/J genes and CDR3. Reads were filtered out if the reads had weak V/J assignments (E-value above 1e-6), no CDR3, stop codons, out-of-frame junctions, or ambiguous translated residues. A V3J clonotype was defined by an identical inferred V gene, J gene, and CDR3 amino acid sequence. The percentage overlap between two repertoires was calculated by dividing the number of shared unique clonotypes by the size of the smaller repertoire. Richness of each repertoire was evaluated using RTK rarefaction, the Chao1 estimator, and Recon v2.1 estimates of unobserved clonotypes. OLGA was used to compute generation probabilities for all TCRbeta clonotypes that the gDNA method yielded from several donors. Entries here come from immuneACCESS through TCRdb and include only in-frame sequences with V and J called. Some clones fail to appear in such tables; in the studies checked, an unresolved V gene covers under half of the shortfall, and the cause of the remainder is unknown. The V and J calls and clone size come from that table; D and trimming were worked out from the DNA. The sample profile shows a few million clones; about 90% of them were found once. Together, the top ten hold approximately 0.39% of the sample.

The chain was built from TRBV13 and TRBJ2-2; tentative D gene TRBD1, with 6 bases matching. Sequenced sample: naive CD4+ T cells from PBMCs. The cell subset or site label for this specimen denotes: CD45RA+ positively selected. The source of this sequence is a man aged 18-30 years in good health. Some clones in this sample may be carry-over from other donors' samples. The nucleotide sequence is TGTGCCAGCAGCCCACGGGACAAGAATTCCACCGGGGAGCTGTTTTTT. It encodes CASSPRDKNSTGELFF.